This T cell receptor beta chain was profiled in a study of identical twins. TCRdb reprocessed the 5' RACE reads via MiXCR and lists one record per CDR3 protein. The sample records around 340,000 distinct CDR3 sequences, approximately 13% being singletons. V trimming: 4 bases; J trimming: 1 base; junction bases outside the gene matches: 5. Germline-derived CDR1 and CDR2 are LGHDT and YNNKEL (reference sequence). This CDR3 is built from 16 residues. This clonotype has more than one count but fewer than ten. These records were also assigned to another study, of yellow fever vaccine responses in identical twins.

Sequencing input: CD8+ T cells sorted from blood. V gene TRBV3-1 combines with J gene TRBJ1-5; 9 positions agree with TRBD1. The TCR comes from a woman younger than 35 in good health. DNA for the CDR3: TGTGCCAGCAGCCTCGGGACAGGGTTGAGCAATCAGCCCCAGCATTTT. This gives the protein CASSLGTGLSNQPQHF.